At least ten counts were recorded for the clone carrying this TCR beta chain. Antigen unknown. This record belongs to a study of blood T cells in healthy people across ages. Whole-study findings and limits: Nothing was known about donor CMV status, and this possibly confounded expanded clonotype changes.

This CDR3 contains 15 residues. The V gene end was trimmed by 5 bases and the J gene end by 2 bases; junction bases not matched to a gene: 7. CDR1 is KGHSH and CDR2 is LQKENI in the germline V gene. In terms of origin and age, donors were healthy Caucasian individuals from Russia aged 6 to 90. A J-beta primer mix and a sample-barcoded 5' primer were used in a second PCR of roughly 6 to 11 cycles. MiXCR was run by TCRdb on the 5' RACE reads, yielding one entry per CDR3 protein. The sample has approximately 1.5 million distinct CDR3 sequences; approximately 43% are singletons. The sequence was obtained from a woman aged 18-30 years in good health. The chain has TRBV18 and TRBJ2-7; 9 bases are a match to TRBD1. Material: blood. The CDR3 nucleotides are TGTGCCAGCTCATTGGGACAGGGAATTACCTACGAGCAGTACTTC. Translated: CASSLGQGITYEQYF.